This is a list of T cell receptor beta chains from one sample in a study of breast tumors, draining lymph nodes, adjacent tissues. TCRdb redid the calling of the multiplex PCR reads with MiXCR, one entry per CDR3 protein. The data show 200,000 to 300,000 distinct CDR3 sequences, 30% to 35% seen once. The sample taken for sequencing was axillary lymph node tissue. The receptor source for this set is a female donor with breast cancer. Some clones in this sample may be carry-over from other donors' samples. The CDR3 runs from the conserved cysteine through the conserved F or W. Fields, in order: D gene, V gene, J gene, clone size, CDR3 protein, CDR3 DNA. The D gene is left open where the match is weak. Where a row states a size, it is once, few, many or the class of an expanded clone; other rows omit it.

D gene: NA
V gene: TRBV7-6
J gene: TRBJ2-3
clone size: NA
CDR3 protein: CASSLGGILHGDTQYF
CDR3 DNA: TGTGCCAGCAGTTTAGGGGGGATTCTACATGGAGATACGCAGTATTTT

D gene: NA
V gene: TRBV6-5
J gene: TRBJ2-5
clone size: many
CDR3 protein: CASSSPGVLETQYF
CDR3 DNA: TGTGCCAGCAGTTCGCCGGGAGTTCTTGAGACCCAGTACTTC

D gene: TRBD1
V gene: TRBV5-8
J gene: TRBJ2-7
clone size: many
CDR3 protein: CASTATGAPYEQYF
CDR3 DNA: TGTGCCAGCACGGCGACAGGGGCCCCCTACGAGCAGTACTTC

D gene: NA
V gene: TRBV3-1
J gene: TRBJ2-7
clone size: few
CDR3 protein: CASSQVQGHRYF
CDR3 DNA: TGTGCCAGCAGCCAAGTTCAGGGACACCGGTACTTC

D gene: NA
V gene: TRBV15
J gene: TRBJ2-6
clone size: once
CDR3 protein: CATSRDWGRGKGANVLTF
CDR3 DNA: TGTGCCACCAGCAGAGATTGGGGCAGGGGTAAGGGGGCCAACGTCCTGACTTTC

D gene: TRBD2
V gene: TRBV3-1
J gene: TRBJ2-7
clone size: few
CDR3 protein: CASSQGAGVEQYF
CDR3 DNA: TGTGCCAGCAGCCAGGGAGCGGGAGTTGAGCAGTACTTC

D gene: NA
V gene: TRBV12-3/TRBV12-4
J gene: TRBJ2-3
clone size: many
CDR3 protein: CASSLRGVSERTQYF
CDR3 DNA: TGTGCCAGCAGTTTGAGGGGAGTTAGCGAGCGGACGCAGTATTTT

D gene: NA
V gene: TRBV9
J gene: TRBJ1-6
clone size: NA
CDR3 protein: CASSVALGGLRHF
CDR3 DNA: TGTGCCAGCAGCGTAGCTTTAGGGGGACTCCGCCACTTT

D gene: NA
V gene: TRBV6-5
J gene: TRBJ2-7
clone size: many
CDR3 protein: CASSQDGFYEQYF
CDR3 DNA: TGTGCCAGCAGCCAGGACGGGTTCTACGAGCAGTACTTC

D gene: TRBD1
V gene: TRBV10-1
J gene: TRBJ1-5
clone size: NA
CDR3 protein: CAISDYDRASNQPQHF
CDR3 DNA: TGTGCCATCAGTGATTACGACAGGGCCAGCAATCAGCCCCAGCATTTT

D gene: TRBD1
V gene: TRBV29-1
J gene: TRBJ1-2
clone size: many
CDR3 protein: CSVEADRAFGYTF
CDR3 DNA: TGCAGCGTTGAAGCGGACAGGGCATTTGGCTACACCTTC

D gene: NA
V gene: TRBV5-1
J gene: TRBJ2-5
clone size: NA
CDR3 protein: CASSSQGRGEVSGQETQYF
CDR3 DNA: TGCGCCAGCAGCTCACAGGGTCGGGGGGAGGTTAGCGGTCAAGAGACCCAGTACTTC

D gene: NA
V gene: TRBV10-3
J gene: TRBJ1-3
clone size: many
CDR3 protein: CAIGGATNTIYF
CDR3 DNA: TGTGCCATCGGCGGCGCGACAAACACCATATATTTT

D gene: TRBD2
V gene: TRBV12-3/TRBV12-4
J gene: TRBJ2-7
clone size: many
CDR3 protein: CASSPRLAEYEQYF
CDR3 DNA: TGTGCCAGCAGTCCCCGCCTAGCGGAGTACGAGCAGTACTTC

D gene: NA
V gene: TRBV7-9
J gene: TRBJ1-1
clone size: NA
CDR3 protein: CASCLSQGMNTEAFF
CDR3 DNA: TGTGCCAGCTGCTTAAGTCAGGGCATGAACACTGAAGCTTTCTTT

D gene: TRBD1
V gene: TRBV6-5
J gene: TRBJ2-3
clone size: few
CDR3 protein: CASSRVPGQGALSDTQYF
CDR3 DNA: TGTGCCAGCAGCCGAGTCCCGGGACAGGGGGCCTTGTCAGATACGCAGTATTTT

D gene: NA
V gene: TRBV2
J gene: TRBJ2-7
clone size: NA
CDR3 protein: CASGTYSYEQYF
CDR3 DNA: TGTGCCAGCGGGACATACTCCTACGAGCAGTACTTC

D gene: NA
V gene: TRBV6-6
J gene: TRBJ2-1
clone size: many
CDR3 protein: CASSYGGQGGNEQFF
CDR3 DNA: TGTGCCAGCAGTTACGGGGGGCAGGGAGGCAATGAGCAGTTCTTC

D gene: TRBD1
V gene: TRBV10-1
J gene: TRBJ1-2
clone size: NA
CDR3 protein: CASGDSLDGYTF
CDR3 DNA: TGCGCCAGCGGGGACAGTCTTGATGGCTACACCTTC

D gene: TRBD2
V gene: TRBV20-1
J gene: TRBJ2-4
clone size: many
CDR3 protein: CSLLAGGSDIQYF
CDR3 DNA: TGCAGCCTACTAGCGGGAGGCTCGGACATTCAGTACTTC

D gene: NA
V gene: TRBV18
J gene: TRBJ2-1
clone size: NA
CDR3 protein: CASSPQTSKGNEQFF
CDR3 DNA: TGTGCCAGCTCACCACAGACTAGTAAGGGCAATGAGCAGTTCTTC

D gene: TRBD2
V gene: TRBV29-1
J gene: TRBJ2-3
clone size: NA
CDR3 protein: CSTRTSARSDTQYF
CDR3 DNA: TGCAGCACCAGGACTAGCGCGCGTTCAGATACGCAGTATTTT

D gene: TRBD2
V gene: TRBV30
J gene: TRBJ2-7
clone size: many
CDR3 protein: CAWSSGRADEQYF
CDR3 DNA: TGTGCCTGGAGTAGCGGGAGGGCTGACGAGCAGTACTTC

D gene: NA
V gene: TRBV12-3/TRBV12-4
J gene: TRBJ2-2
clone size: many
CDR3 protein: CASSLRPLNTGELFF
CDR3 DNA: TGTGCCAGCAGTTTAAGGCCCCTGAACACCGGGGAGCTGTTTTTT

D gene: NA
V gene: TRBV11-3
J gene: TRBJ2-2
clone size: many
CDR3 protein: CASSLDMGELFF
CDR3 DNA: TGTGCCAGCAGCTTAGATATGGGGGAGCTGTTTTTT

D gene: NA
V gene: TRBV7-9
J gene: TRBJ2-5
clone size: many
CDR3 protein: CASGETQYF
CDR3 DNA: TGTGCCAGCGGGGAGACCCAGTACTTC

D gene: NA
V gene: TRBV5-1
J gene: TRBJ2-7
clone size: many
CDR3 protein: CASSLISDSSYEQYF
CDR3 DNA: TGCGCCAGCAGCTTGATTTCCGACAGCTCCTACGAGCAGTACTTC

D gene: TRBD1
V gene: TRBV7-2
J gene: TRBJ2-2
clone size: many
CDR3 protein: CASSLMTGWAGELFF
CDR3 DNA: TGTGCCAGCAGCTTAATGACAGGGTGGGCCGGGGAGCTGTTTTTT

D gene: NA
V gene: TRBV24-1
J gene: TRBJ1-2
clone size: many
CDR3 protein: CATSDSTLDGYTF
CDR3 DNA: TGTGCCACCAGTGACTCTACACTCGATGGCTACACCTTC

D gene: TRBD1
V gene: TRBV27
J gene: TRBJ1-6
clone size: many
CDR3 protein: CASSQGAPGNSPLHF
CDR3 DNA: TGTGCCAGCAGCCAGGGGGCGCCGGGTAATTCACCCCTCCACTTT

D gene: NA
V gene: TRBV12-3/TRBV12-4
J gene: TRBJ2-3
clone size: many
CDR3 protein: CASSLLRSGMDTQYF
CDR3 DNA: TGTGCCAGCAGTTTATTGCGGTCCGGTATGGATACGCAGTATTTT

D gene: TRBD2
V gene: TRBV2
J gene: TRBJ2-3
clone size: once
CDR3 protein: CASSIAGGEDTQYF
CDR3 DNA: TGTGCCAGCAGTATAGCGGGAGGGGAAGATACGCAGTATTTT

D gene: TRBD2
V gene: TRBV6-6
J gene: TRBJ2-7
clone size: many
CDR3 protein: CASRSGTSYEQYF
CDR3 DNA: TGTGCCAGCAGGTCCGGGACTAGCTACGAGCAGTACTTC

D gene: NA
V gene: TRBV12-3/TRBV12-4
J gene: TRBJ1-4
clone size: many
CDR3 protein: CASSFGRGNEKLFF
CDR3 DNA: TGTGCCAGCAGTTTCGGCAGGGGCAACGAAAAACTGTTTTTT

D gene: NA
V gene: TRBV11-3
J gene: TRBJ2-1
clone size: few
CDR3 protein: CASSFGKGPEQFF
CDR3 DNA: TGTGCCAGCAGCTTCGGTAAGGGCCCTGAGCAGTTCTTC

D gene: TRBD2
V gene: TRBV9
J gene: TRBJ2-1
clone size: once
CDR3 protein: CASSKGTNQYNEQFF
CDR3 DNA: TGTGCCAGCAGCAAGGGGACTAACCAGTACAATGAGCAGTTCTTC

D gene: NA
V gene: TRBV5-1
J gene: TRBJ2-7
clone size: many
CDR3 protein: CASSPTGFSSYEQYF
CDR3 DNA: TGCGCCAGCAGCCCGACAGGTTTTTCCTCCTACGAGCAGTACTTC

D gene: NA
V gene: TRBV11-2
J gene: TRBJ2-1
clone size: many
CDR3 protein: CASSLSPTTLDEQFF
CDR3 DNA: TGTGCCAGCAGCTTATCCCCGACTACTCTGGATGAGCAGTTCTTC

D gene: TRBD2
V gene: TRBV27
J gene: TRBJ2-1
clone size: few
CDR3 protein: CASIAALAGRNEQFF
CDR3 DNA: TGTGCCAGCATTGCCGCACTAGCGGGCCGCAATGAGCAGTTCTTC

D gene: TRBD1
V gene: TRBV6-1
J gene: TRBJ1-2
clone size: many
CDR3 protein: CASSGRDRGSYGYTF
CDR3 DNA: TGTGCCAGCAGTGGCCGGGACAGGGGGAGCTATGGCTACACCTTC

D gene: TRBD1
V gene: TRBV7-8
J gene: TRBJ2-7
clone size: NA
CDR3 protein: CASSLGLGTAYGQHF
CDR3 DNA: TGTGCCAGCAGCTTAGGTCTCGGGACAGCTTACGGGCAGCACTTC

D gene: NA
V gene: TRBV2
J gene: TRBJ2-6
clone size: many
CDR3 protein: CASSKERSGANVLTF
CDR3 DNA: TGTGCCAGCAGCAAAGAGAGGTCTGGGGCCAACGTCCTGACTTTC

D gene: TRBD2
V gene: TRBV6-1
J gene: TRBJ2-1
clone size: NA
CDR3 protein: CASRHPGTSGYNEQFF
CDR3 DNA: TGTGCCAGCCGTCACCCCGGGACTAGCGGATACAATGAGCAGTTCTTC

D gene: NA
V gene: TRBV11-2
J gene: TRBJ2-7
clone size: many
CDR3 protein: CASSFLYEQYF
CDR3 DNA: TGTGCCAGCAGCTTTCTCTACGAGCAGTACTTC

D gene: TRBD2
V gene: TRBV6-9
J gene: TRBJ2-7
clone size: NA
CDR3 protein: CASNQRSAGKGEQYF
CDR3 DNA: TGTGCCAGCAACCAGCGGTCAGCGGGAAAAGGCGAGCAGTACTTC

D gene: NA
V gene: TRBV2
J gene: TRBJ2-5
clone size: many
CDR3 protein: CASSEEETQYF
CDR3 DNA: TGTGCCAGCAGTGAAGAGGAGACCCAGTACTTC

D gene: NA
V gene: TRBV19
J gene: TRBJ1-4
clone size: many
CDR3 protein: CASSIRGGQATNEKLFF
CDR3 DNA: TGTGCCAGTAGTATCAGAGGAGGGCAGGCAACTAATGAAAAACTGTTTTTT

D gene: NA
V gene: TRBV7-8
J gene: TRBJ2-5
clone size: NA
CDR3 protein: CASFLRASRGEETQYF
CDR3 DNA: TGTGCCAGCTTCCTCCGAGCTAGTAGGGGTGAGGAGACCCAGTACTTC

D gene: NA
V gene: TRBV7-4
J gene: TRBJ1-2
clone size: NA
CDR3 protein: CASSLGRRYGYTF
CDR3 DNA: TGTGCCAGCAGCCTCGGGAGAAGATATGGCTACACCTTC

D gene: NA
V gene: TRBV12-2
J gene: TRBJ2-1
clone size: NA
CDR3 protein: CASRFSVGLASNEQFF
CDR3 DNA: TGTGCAAGTCGCTTTAGTGTCGGACTAGCGAGCAATGAGCAGTTCTTC

D gene: NA
V gene: TRBV6-5
J gene: TRBJ1-3
clone size: few
CDR3 protein: CASSYTDTVKAKSSGNTIYF
CDR3 DNA: TGTGCCAGCAGTTACACGGACACCGTTAAAGCGAAGAGCTCTGGAAACACCATATATTTT

D gene: TRBD2
V gene: TRBV7-7
J gene: TRBJ2-3
clone size: once
CDR3 protein: CAPRTLAGGSDTQYF
CDR3 DNA: TGTGCTCCCAGGACACTAGCGGGAGGATCAGATACGCAGTATTTT

D gene: TRBD1
V gene: TRBV12-3/TRBV12-4
J gene: TRBJ2-7
clone size: many
CDR3 protein: CASSDSTDRGRYEQYF
CDR3 DNA: TGTGCCAGCAGTGATAGCACGGACAGGGGGCGGTACGAGCAGTACTTC

D gene: NA
V gene: TRBV7-2
J gene: TRBJ2-7
clone size: many
CDR3 protein: CASSLATGDYEQYF
CDR3 DNA: TGTGCCAGCAGCTTAGCGACAGGAGACTACGAGCAGTACTTC

D gene: NA
V gene: TRBV6-4
J gene: TRBJ1-6
clone size: once
CDR3 protein: CASRGSPLHF
CDR3 DNA: TGTGCCAGCAGGGGATCACCCCTCCACTTT